This T cell receptor beta chain derives from a study of blood T cell repertoires in COVID-19. Turning to the study itself: Whether acute or convalescent, the COVID-19 samples came from the United States, Italy and Spain.

Recruitment covered roughly 22 US areas and drew participants whose ages spanned about 18 to 90 years. Measured with immunoSEQ multiplex PCR; TCRdb has only the in-frame clones, and not every one. This table has 200,000 or so clones, roughly 89% appearing once. This TCR came from a woman in her thirties or forties with acute COVID-19. Sequencing was carried out using PBMCs or T cells enriched from blood (not recorded which).

Here the CDR3 DNA reads TGTGCCAGCAGTTCCGGGGCCAAAACAGGGATGGGCTACACCTTC. Translation: CASSSGAKTGMGYTF. J is TRBJ1-2 and V is TRBV27; maybe TRBD1 (6 bases). The V gene's germline CDR1 is MNHEY and CDR2 SMNVEV (reference sequence). Trimming cost V 4 bases and J 8 bases, with 20 bases left between them. The CDR3 is 15 amino acids.